Included here is one T cell receptor (beta chain) sequence, with context. Relative to the germline gene, one junction end is altered; a read error may explain this. This CDR3 spans 13 amino acids. Germline CDR1 and CDR2: KGHSH and LQKENI. Methods used by the authors: Researchers report that nucleated cell counts were estimated from reference gene primer amplification. This table comes from immunoSEQ multiplex PCR, and its TCRdb copy is limited to in-frame clones, with some not included. The V and J calls and the clone size are those of that table, but D and trimming were determined from the DNA. The sample lists roughly 69,000 clones; under 85% were seen once. These data are taken from a study of blood T cell repertoires in COVID-19. Study in general: T cells, B-cell-depleted T cells, or PBMCs supplied cDNA or gDNA.

Material: peripheral blood. The genes are TRBV18 and TRBJ2-1; 7 positions match TRBD1. This receptor was identified in a woman aged 50 to 60 with acute or convalescent COVID-19. In nucleotides, the CDR3 is TGTGCCAGCTCAACATTCTCCGGGACAGACCGCCTCTTC. It codes for CASSTFSGTDRLF. The variable domain in full, with the rest retrieved from reference TRBV18 and TRBJ2-1, is NAGVMQNPRHLVRRRGQEARLRCSPMKGHSHVYWYRQLPEEGLKFMVYLQKENIIDESGMPKERFSAEFPKEGPSILRIQQVVRGDSAAYFCASSTFSGTDRLFGPGTRLTVL.